The present T cell receptor beta chain was sequenced within a study of blood T cell repertoires in COVID-19 (dated by TCRdb to 2019 to 2021). A note on the overall study: Samples from collaborators originated in the United States, Italy and Spain and spanned both the acute and convalescent phases of COVID-19. A freely available public database, intended as a resource for researchers studying the immune response to SARS-CoV-2, is where the repertoires were released. The dataset comprised deeply sampled blood TCRbeta repertoires from subjects exposed to, actively infected with, or recovered from COVID-19. HLA class I and class II types, where available, came from metadata supplied by the sample provider rather than from assay-based typing. The prospective study material was composed of cDNA or gDNA derived from T cells, B-cell-depleted T cells, or PBMCs. The samples were drawn from the first 160 participants of the ongoing ImmuneRACE study and from roughly 1,300 subjects provided by 6 global collaborators. The sample metadata nearly always contained a de-identified subject ID, COVID-19 status, age in years and sex.

With respect to this clone: Its antigen remains undetermined. No base quality information exists; no much larger clone differs at one position.

Paper-wide results and their limitations: Clinical and demographic metadata were provided uncurated, with the amount varying by source and participant.

The germline V gene sets CDR1 to SGDLS and CDR2 to YYNGEE. The CDR3 starts with the cysteine, ends with the phenylalanine, and has 16 residues. The only DNA kept is the CDR3, 48 bases in frame from the first base. V loses 3 bases at its end and J loses 2 bases; junction bases beyond the gene matches: 7. TCRbeta CDR3 regions were amplified from genomic DNA using the immunoSEQ Assay, a bias-controlled multiplex PCR. Turning to the authors' computational methods: Nucleated cell counts per sample were estimated from amplification of reference gene primers within the assay. To quantify the absolute abundance of each unique TCRbeta CDR3 rearrangement, sequence reads were collapsed and filtered. For each sample, productive Simpson clonality was calculated by taking the square root of Simpson's diversity index across productive rearrangements. Held by TCRdb, this immuneACCESS table contains in-frame sequences only and omits some clones. Under half of the omission traces to an unresolved V gene where checked; the cause of the rest is unknown. V and J calls and clone size come straight from that table; D and trimming were deduced from the DNA. This sample has 250,000 to 350,000 clones in its table, and about 90% of those were observed once. Under 6.5% of the sample is in the top ten clones.

In the prospective study, participants were about 18 to 95 years old, resided in approximately 22 geographic areas of the United States, and were enrolled through a virtual design. In the prospective study, cohorts were assigned on the basis of participant-reported clinical history obtained from a screening survey and a study questionnaire. Recovered participants in ImmuneRACE Cohort 3 were defined as having two consecutive negative NP/OP PCR tests, clearance from a healthcare professional, or resolution of symptoms. In the prospective study, whole blood, serum and a nasopharyngeal or oropharyngeal swab were collected from each participant by mobile phlebotomists. Participants in the prospective study had the option to provide additional blood draws and questionnaires over an approximately two-month period. Blood samples from the prospective study were shipped frozen or at room temperature prior to DNA extraction.

What was sequenced was PBMCs or T cells enriched from blood (not recorded which). The TCR comes from a woman aged 25-40 years who had recovered from COVID-19. The chain links TRBV9 with TRBJ2-2, with 7 bases matching TRBD1. This receptor carries the CDR3 CASSGTTGANTGELFF. Read as DNA, the sequence is TGTGCCAGCAGCGGGACAACAGGGGCCAACACCGGGGAGCTGTTTTTT. Extended through the reference TRBV9 and TRBJ2-2 proteins, this CDR3 yields the full variable domain: DSGVTQTPKHLITATGQRVTLRCSPRSGDLSVYWYQQSLDQGLQFLIQYYNGEERAKGNILERFSAQQFPDLHSELNLSSLELGDSALYFCASSGTTGANTGELFFGEGSRLTVL.